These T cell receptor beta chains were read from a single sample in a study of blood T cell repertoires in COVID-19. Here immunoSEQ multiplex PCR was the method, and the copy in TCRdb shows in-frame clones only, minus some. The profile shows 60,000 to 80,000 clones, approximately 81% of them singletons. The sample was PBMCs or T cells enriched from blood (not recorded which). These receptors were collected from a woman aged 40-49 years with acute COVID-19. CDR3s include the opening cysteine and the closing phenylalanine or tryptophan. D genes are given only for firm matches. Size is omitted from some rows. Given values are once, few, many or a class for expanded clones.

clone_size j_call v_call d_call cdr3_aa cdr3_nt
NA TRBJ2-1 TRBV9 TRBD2 CASSPPPSGVRNEQFF TGTGCCAGCAGCCCACCCCCCAGCGGGGTCCGCAATGAGCAGTTCTTC
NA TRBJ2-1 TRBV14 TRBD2 CASSQAASGSEQFF TGTGCCAGCAGCCAAGCGGCTAGCGGTAGTGAGCAGTTCTTC
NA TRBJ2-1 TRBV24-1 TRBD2 CATSDVGGAARSEQFF TGTGCCACCAGTGATGTGGGAGGGGCCGCACGAAGTGAGCAGTTCTTC
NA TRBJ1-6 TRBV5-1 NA CASSLEQGHSPLHF TGCGCCAGCAGCTTGGAACAGGGCCATTCACCCCTCCACTTT
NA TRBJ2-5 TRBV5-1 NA CASSLVGHEKTQYF TGCGCCAGCAGCTTGGTGGGACATGAGAAGACCCAGTACTTC
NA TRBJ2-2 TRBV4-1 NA CASSQVAGLGTGELFF TGCGCCAGCAGCCAAGTAGCTGGGTTAGGCACCGGGGAGCTGTTTTTT
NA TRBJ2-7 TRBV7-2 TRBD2 CASRLAGDTYEQYF TGTGCCAGCAGGTTAGCGGGAGACACCTACGAGCAGTACTTC
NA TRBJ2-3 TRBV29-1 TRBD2 CSVRGLAGTDTQYF TGCAGCGTTAGGGGACTAGCGGGCACAGATACGCAGTATTTT
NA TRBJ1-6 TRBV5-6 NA CASSLDGNSPLHF TGTGCCAGCAGCCTGGACGGGAATTCACCCCTCCACTTT
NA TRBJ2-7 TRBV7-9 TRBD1 CASSLIRDSLYEQYF TGTGCCAGCAGCTTAATCCGGGACAGCTTGTACGAGCAGTACTTC
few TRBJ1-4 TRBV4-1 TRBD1 CASSRPDRNEKLFF TGCGCCAGCAGCCGTCCGGACAGGAATGAAAAACTGTTTTTT
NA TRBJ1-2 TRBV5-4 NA CASSLTMQGPNYGYTF TGTGCCAGCAGCTTGACAATGCAGGGCCCTAACTATGGCTACACCTTC
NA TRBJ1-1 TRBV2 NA CASSGGSGTEAFF TGTGCCAGCAGCGGGGGATCGGGCACTGAAGCTTTCTTT
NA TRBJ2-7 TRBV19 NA CASSIQRGEQYF TGTGCCAGTAGTATACAAAGGGGCGAGCAGTACTTC
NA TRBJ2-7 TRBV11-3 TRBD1 CASSPRTGSGEQYF TGTGCCAGCAGCCCCCGGACAGGGTCGGGTGAGCAGTACTTC
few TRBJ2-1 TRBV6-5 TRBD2 CASSYSWLADNEQFF TGTGCCAGCAGTTACTCTTGGCTAGCGGACAATGAGCAGTTCTTC
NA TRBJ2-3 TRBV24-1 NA CATSGLVGTQYF TGTGCCACCAGCGGCCTGGTGGGCACGCAGTATTTT
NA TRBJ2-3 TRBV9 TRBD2 CASSVDGTSGATDTQYF TGTGCCAGCAGCGTAGATGGGACTAGCGGGGCCACAGATACGCAGTATTTT
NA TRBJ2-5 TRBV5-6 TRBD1 CASSRGQGAGETQYF TGTGCCAGCAGCCGCGGACAGGGGGCCGGAGAGACCCAGTACTTC
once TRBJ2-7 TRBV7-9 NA CASSPSLRGSYEQYF TGTGCCAGCAGCCCGAGTCTAAGGGGCTCCTACGAGCAGTACTTC
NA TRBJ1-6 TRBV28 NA CASNSPRGWGFDSPLHF TGTGCCAGCAACTCCCCCAGGGGCTGGGGCTTTGATTCACCCCTCCACTTT
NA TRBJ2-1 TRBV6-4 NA CASSTDGTPYNEQFF TGTGCCAGCAGTACCGACGGGACTCCCTACAATGAGCAGTTCTTC
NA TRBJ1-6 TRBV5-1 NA CASSLMGQINSPLHF TGCGCCAGCAGTCTAATGGGGCAGATTAATTCACCCCTCCACTTT
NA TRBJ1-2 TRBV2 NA CASARAAGENYGYTF TGTGCCAGCGCCCGAGCGGCAGGGGAAAACTATGGCTACACCTTC
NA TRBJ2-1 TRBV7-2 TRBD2 CASSSEGLADNEQFF TGTGCCAGCAGCTCCGAAGGACTAGCGGACAATGAGCAGTTCTTC
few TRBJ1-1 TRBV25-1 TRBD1 CASSKSGGPLNMNTEAFF TGTGCCAGCAGTAAATCAGGGGGACCGCTCAACATGAACACTGAAGCTTTCTTT
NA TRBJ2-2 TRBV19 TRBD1 CATRRQGGYTGELFF TGTGCCACCCGGAGACAGGGGGGGTACACCGGGGAGCTGTTTTTT
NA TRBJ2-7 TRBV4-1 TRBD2 CASSLGLAVHYEQYF TGCGCCAGCAGCCTAGGACTAGCGGTACACTACGAGCAGTACTTC
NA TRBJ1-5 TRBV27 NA CASSSYNQPQHF TGTGCCAGCAGTTCCTACAATCAGCCCCAGCATTTT
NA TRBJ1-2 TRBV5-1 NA CASSLQGNYGYTF TGCGCCAGCAGCTTGCAGGGTAACTATGGCTACACCTTC
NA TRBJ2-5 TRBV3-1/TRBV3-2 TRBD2 CASSQDPLAGGLGEETQYF TGTGCCAGCAGCCAAGATCCCCTAGCGGGGGGGCTTGGGGAGGAGACCCAGTACTTC
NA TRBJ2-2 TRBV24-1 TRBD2 CATSDSRRGSGSGTGELFF TGTGCCACCAGTGATTCCAGGAGGGGTAGCGGGAGTGGGACCGGGGAGCTGTTTTTT
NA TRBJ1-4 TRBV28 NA CASSLYEGATNEKLFF TGTGCCAGCAGTTTATATGAGGGGGCAACTAATGAAAAACTGTTTTTT
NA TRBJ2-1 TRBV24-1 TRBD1 CATSDATGSSYNEQFF TGTGCCACCAGTGATGCGACAGGGTCCTCCTACAATGAGCAGTTCTTC
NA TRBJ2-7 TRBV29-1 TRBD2 CSVTSGRSYEQYF TGCAGCGTGACTAGCGGGAGGTCCTACGAGCAGTACTTC